The 19 T cell receptor beta chains in this list originate from one sample, sequenced in a study of pediatric ulcerative colitis. The protocol was immunoSEQ multiplex PCR, while the TCRdb copy is restricted to in-frame clones and leaves out a portion. The sample consists of about 64,000 clones, 86% of them appearing once. The sample taken for sequencing was blood. The receptors were gathered from a boy aged 5-17 years with severe ulcerative colitis.

V gene TRBV9 combines with J gene TRBJ2-1, with D possibly being TRBD2 (6 bases). Trimming took off 3 bases at V and 5 bases at J, with 21 bases between the two ends. The CDR3 length is 17 residues. Germline values: CDR1 SGDLS, CDR2 YYNGEE. CDR3 protein: CASSARDLVAVDNEQFF. CDR3 in DNA: TGTGCCAGCAGCGCCCGGGACTTAGTAGCCGTCGACAATGAGCAGTTCTTC.

This clone was picked up a small number of times. The chain has TRBV14 and TRBJ2-1; a possible D gene is TRBD1 (5 bases). The length of the CDR3 is 17 residues. Looked up from germline, CDR1 is SGHDN and CDR2 is FVKESK. V lost 0 bases and J 1 base, leaving 13 bases between the germline ends. CDR3: CASSQDQGRVSYNEQFF. The CDR3 coding sequence is TGTGCCAGCAGCCAAGATCAGGGCAGGGTTTCCTACAATGAGCAGTTCTTC.

The rearrangement joins TRBV13 to TRBJ2-7, with 8 bases matching TRBD2. The CDR3 contains 14 residues. Germline trimming cut 3 bases from V and 2 bases from J; bases unmatched to any gene: 3. Germline V lookup: CDR1 PRHDT, CDR2 FYEKMQ (reference sequence). CDR3 DNA: TGTGCCAGCAGCTTTATGGGACTAGCCTACGAGCAGTACTTC. It codes for CASSFMGLAYEQYF.

The rearrangement links TRBV5-1 to TRBJ2-2; 7 bases agree with TRBD2. This CDR3 region has 15 residues. The germline V gene encodes CDR1 SGHRS and CDR2 YFSETQ. The V gene end was trimmed by 4 bases and the J gene end by 4 bases; junction bases not matched to a gene: 7. CDR3 amino acids: CASSVSGTGTGELFF. As DNA, the CDR3 is TGCGCCAGCAGCGTGAGCGGGACGGGCACCGGGGAGCTGTTTTTT. Based on the CDR3 plus reference TRBV5-1 and TRBJ2-2, the full variable domain is KAGVTQTPRYLIKTRGQQVTLSCSPISGHRSVSWYQQTPGQGLQFLFEYFSETQRNKGNFPGRFSGRQFSNSRSEMNVSTLELGDSALYLCASSVSGTGTGELFFGEGSRLTVL.

This clone was counted a few times. At the DNA level, this CDR3 is encoded by other sequences in the same sample as well. J is TRBJ1-4 and V is TRBV7-9; D gene unclear. V was trimmed by 5 bases and J by 6 bases, leaving 7 bases between them. The CDR3 sequence is 12 residues long. CDR1 and CDR2 (germline): SEHNR, FQNEAQ (reference sequence). DNA of the CDR3: TGTGCCAGCAGCCCCGGGGATGAAAAACTGTTTTTT. It specifies CASSPGDEKLFF.

Worth noting for this clone: At one end, the junction sequence differs from germline, possibly due to a read error. The rearrangement links TRBV16 to TRBJ1-1, with D possibly matching TRBD1 (5 bases). Germline V gene data show CDR1 as KGHSY and CDR2 as FQNENV. This CDR3 has 13 amino acids. The CDR3 is CASSQVFDSPPIF. The CDR3 bases are TGTGCCAGCAGCCAAGTGTTTGACAGTCCCCCGATCTTT.

The chain employs TRBV9 and TRBJ1-1; D possibly corresponds to TRBD1 (6 bases). This CDR3 spans 14 amino acids. V lost 3 bases and J lost 5, with 14 bases in between. Germline V gene data show CDR1 as SGDLS and CDR2 as YYNGEE. Here the CDR3 reads CASSARGTGTEAFF. DNA of the CDR3: TGTGCCAGCAGCGCGAGGGGGACGGGGACTGAAGCTTTCTTT.

This chain links TRBV6-5 with TRBJ2-2; D not resolved. Trimming shortened V by 10 bases and J by 1 base, and 7 bases separated the two germline ends. The germline CDR1 and CDR2 sequences are MNHEY and SVGAGI. The CDR3 totals 12 residues. CDR3 bases: TGTGCCACCGCACAGAACACCGGGGAGCTGTTTTTT. This gives the protein CATAQNTGELFF.

V and J are TRBV7-2 and TRBJ1-2; D is possibly TRBD1 (5 bases). This CDR3 has 14 residues. Deletions cut 7 bases from V and 3 bases from J, with 15 bases between. Germline V gives CDR1 SGHTA, CDR2 FQGNSA. Here the CDR3 reads CASTMGVGDYGYTF. The CDR3 nucleotides are TGTGCCAGCACCATGGGGGTGGGGGACTATGGCTACACCTTC.

The chain recombines TRBV6-5 with TRBJ2-2; no firm D call. Per the germline V gene, CDR1 is MNHEY and CDR2 is SVGAGI. The CDR3 has 13 amino acids. Trimming pared 3 bases from V and 7 bases from J, leaving 9 bases between. The CDR3 spells CASSYSTIGELFF. The CDR3 DNA is TGTGCCAGCAGTTATTCGACGATCGGGGAGCTGTTTTTT.

The sample holds a few counts of this clone. The chain joins TRBV19 to TRBJ1-4, with a tentative D call TRBD1 (5 bases). Trimming shortened V by 7 bases and J by 4 bases, and 16 bases separated the two germline ends. The CDR3 has 15 amino acids. The germline V gene has CDR1 LNHDA and CDR2 SQIVND (reference sequence). CDR3 amino acids: CASTRADARNEKLFF. The CDR3 nucleotides are TGTGCCAGTACCAGGGCGGACGCCCGTAATGAAAAACTGTTTTTT.

The V gene is TRBV19, the J gene TRBJ2-1; a weak D match, TRBD2 (5 bases). V lost 3 bases, J lost 5 bases, and 11 bases lay in between. CDR3 length equals 14 residues. Germline CDR1 reads LNHDA; CDR2 reads SQIVND (reference sequence). In DNA form, the CDR3 reads TGTGCCAGTAGTATCACGGACTTTAACAATGAGCAGTTCTTC. This sequence encodes CASSITDFNNEQFF.

The chain is built from TRBV5-1 and TRBJ2-5; D is perhaps TRBD2 (6 bases). The CDR3 spans 12 residues. Trimming took 2 bases from V and 7 from J, leaving 9 bases between them. Per the germline V gene, CDR1 is SGHRS and CDR2 is YFSETQ. The CDR3 here is CASSFPEGTQYF. CDR3 in DNA: TGCGCCAGCAGCTTCCCGGAGGGGACCCAGTACTTC.

The chain carries TRBV7-9 and TRBJ2-2; D might be TRBD1 (6 bases). The CDR3 loop spans 15 amino acids. CDR1 and CDR2 (germline): SEHNR, FQNEAQ (reference sequence). The V and J ends lost 2 bases and 1 base respectively, with 8 bases between them. The CDR3: CASSLFRGNTGELFF. In DNA form, the CDR3 reads TGTGCCAGCAGCTTATTCAGGGGGAACACCGGGGAGCTGTTTTTT.

J is TRBJ2-2 and V is TRBV18; D is perhaps TRBD2 (5 bases). V lost 1 base, J lost 6 bases, and 9 bases lay in between. The CDR3 consists of 14 residues. In germline, CDR1 is KGHSH, CDR2 LQKENI. As DNA, the CDR3 is TGTGCCAGCTCACCACTATCCGGGGCCGGGGAGCTGTTTTTT. The encoded protein is CASSPLSGAGELFF.

The chain links TRBV7-2 to TRBJ2-5; D call uncertain. The CDR3 runs 14 residues. CDR1 SGHTA and CDR2 FQGNSA come from the germline V gene. Deletions cut 5 bases from V and 4 bases from J, with 14 bases between. CDR3 DNA: TGTGCCAGCAGCCCCAGTATCGGAGTAGAGACCCAGTACTTC. It encodes CASSPSIGVETQYF.

The chain is built from TRBV29-1 and TRBJ2-1; TRBD2 matches at 11 bases. The CDR3 is made up of 14 amino acids. Germline CDR1 is SQVTM and CDR2 is ANQGSEA. Trimming cost V 7 bases and J 4 bases; bases outside gene matches: 6. CDR3 in DNA: TGCAGCGGGGTCGGGACTAGCGGTTACAATGAGCAGTTCTTC. Translated: CSGVGTSGYNEQFF.

This chain connects TRBV5-1 to TRBJ1-2; a weak D match, TRBD1 (6 bases). Between the trimmed V and J ends, which lost 3 bases and 1 base, there was a span of 13 bases. This CDR3 spans 15 amino acids. Germline loops: CDR1 SGHRS, CDR2 YFSETQ. CDR3 residues: CASSYGQTLNYGYTF. The CDR3 bases are TGCGCCAGCAGCTATGGACAGACGCTTAACTATGGCTACACCTTC.

In its sample, this clone was seen a few times. Within the sample, other DNA sequences also encode this same CDR3. The chain joins TRBV6-1 to TRBJ2-7; D is ambiguous. Germline-derived CDR1 and CDR2 are MNHNS and SASEGT. V lost 2 bases, J lost 3 bases, and 8 bases lay in between. The CDR3 is made up of 13 amino acids. CDR3 amino acids: CASSESWGYEQYF. For the CDR3, the DNA is TGTGCCAGCAGTGAATCTTGGGGCTACGAGCAGTACTTC.